These 3 T cell receptor beta chains came from one sample sequenced in a study of patients and donors after allogeneic stem cell transplantation. TCRdb itself ran the RT-PCR reads through MiXCR, one entry per CDR3 protein. The data show about 960,000 distinct CDR3 sequences, with roughly 18% seen just once and around 5.5% held by the top ten. Sequencing was performed on blood, either unsorted or a sorted T cell fraction (not recorded which). These receptors were collected from a human donor who was either an allogeneic HSCT recipient or a stem cell or donor lymphocyte infusion donor (not recorded which). It is not recorded whose cells these are; they may come from a transplant donor.

The chain couples TRBV6-5 to TRBJ1-2; D ambiguous. Trimming pared 1 base from V and 4 bases from J, leaving 13 bases between. The V gene's germline CDR1 is MNHEY and CDR2 SVGAGI. The length of the CDR3 is 15 residues. CDR3 region: CASSYWFGSGYGYTF. In nucleotides, the CDR3 is TGTGCCAGCAGTTACTGGTTCGGGTCTGGCTATGGCTACACCTTC.

This clonotype has just a few counts. The chain joins TRBV28 to TRBJ2-6, with D hard to call. The germline CDR1 and CDR2 sequences are MDHEN and SYDVKM. The V end was cut by 4 bases, the J end by 12 bases, with 13 bases between. This CDR3 is built from 13 residues. This CDR3 is CASSSDTHIVLTF. CDR3 DNA: TGTGCCAGCAGTTCCGACACCCATATCGTCCTGACTTTC.

Many counts were recorded for this clonotype. The V call is TRBV12-3 or TRBV12-4, the J call TRBJ2-1; 7 bases are shared with TRBD2. Losses at the gene ends were 8 bases for V and 16 bases for J; bases not matched to a gene: 11. The CDR3 is made up of 11 amino acids. Written as DNA, the CDR3 is TGTGCCAGCGCGCGGGCTAGCGGAAATTTCTTC. Translated, it gives CASARASGNFF.